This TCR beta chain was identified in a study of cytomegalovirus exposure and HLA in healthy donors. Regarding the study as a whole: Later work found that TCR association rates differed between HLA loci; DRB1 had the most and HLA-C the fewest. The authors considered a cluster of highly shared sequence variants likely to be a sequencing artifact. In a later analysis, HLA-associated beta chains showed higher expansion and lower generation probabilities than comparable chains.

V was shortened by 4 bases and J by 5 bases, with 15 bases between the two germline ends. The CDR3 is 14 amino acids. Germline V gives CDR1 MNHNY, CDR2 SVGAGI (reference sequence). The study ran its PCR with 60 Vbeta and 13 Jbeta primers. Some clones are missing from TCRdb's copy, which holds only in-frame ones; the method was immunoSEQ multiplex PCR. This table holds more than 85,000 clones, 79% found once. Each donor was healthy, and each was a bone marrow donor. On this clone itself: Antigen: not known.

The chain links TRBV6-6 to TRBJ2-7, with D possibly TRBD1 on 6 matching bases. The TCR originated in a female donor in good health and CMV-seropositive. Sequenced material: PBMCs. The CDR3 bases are TGTGCCAGCAGTTTCGCACAGGGTTTCCACGAGCAGTACTTC. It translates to CASSFAQGFHEQYF.